This TCR beta chain was retrieved from a study of human T cells and chemical hapten exposure. Whole-study context: Sensitization applied 2% DPC to approximately 2 cm by approximately 2 cm of upper inner arm skin. Study-level findings and limits: There was a positive correlation between PT1 expanded TCR counts and patch test score.

Concerning this clonotype: The antigen is unknown.

This CDR3 region has 13 residues. Germline lookup yields CDR1 SGHTA and CDR2 FQGNSA. Trimming stripped 1 base from V and 3 bases from J, with 7 bases between. From the RACE reads, TCRdb called clonotypes with MiXCR, one entry per CDR3 protein. The sample yields about 64,000 distinct CDR3 sequences, around 10% seen once. Time point here: patch test 3, about 24 weeks after DPC sensitization. Sample treatment: therapeutic diphenylcyclopropenone sensitization with weekly scalp DPC. Sample: whole blood, taken in connection with sensitization to the hapten diphenylcyclopropenone (DPC). This sequence was found in a woman aged 25-40 years with alopecia areata. Some clones in this sample may be carry-over from other donors' samples. The V gene is TRBV7-2, the J gene TRBJ2-7; D not certain. CDR3 residues: CASSLGQVYEQYF. DNA of the CDR3: TGTGCCAGCAGCTTAGGTCAGGTCTACGAGCAGTACTTC. The variable domain in full, with the rest retrieved from reference TRBV7-2 and TRBJ2-7, is GAGVSQSPSNKVTEKGKDVELRCDPISGHTALYWYRQSLGQGLEFLIYFQGNSAPDKSGLPSDRFSAERTGGSVSTLTIQRTQQEDSAVYLCASSLGQVYEQYFGPGTRLTVT.